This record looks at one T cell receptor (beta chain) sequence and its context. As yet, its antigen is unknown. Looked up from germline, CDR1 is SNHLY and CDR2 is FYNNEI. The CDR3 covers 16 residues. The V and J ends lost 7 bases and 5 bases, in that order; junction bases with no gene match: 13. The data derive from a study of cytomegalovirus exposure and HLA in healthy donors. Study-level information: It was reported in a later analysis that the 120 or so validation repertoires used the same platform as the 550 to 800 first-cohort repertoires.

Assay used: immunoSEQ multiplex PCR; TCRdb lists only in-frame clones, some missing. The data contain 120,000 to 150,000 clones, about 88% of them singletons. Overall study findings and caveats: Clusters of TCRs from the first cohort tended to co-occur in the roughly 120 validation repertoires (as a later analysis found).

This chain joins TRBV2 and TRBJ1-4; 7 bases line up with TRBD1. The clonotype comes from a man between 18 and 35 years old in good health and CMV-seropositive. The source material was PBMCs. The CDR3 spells CASTLNPGRGNEKLFF. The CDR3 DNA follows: TGTGCCAGCACCTTAAACCCCGGCAGGGGGAATGAAAAACTGTTTTTT. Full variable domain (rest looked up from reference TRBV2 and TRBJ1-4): EPEVTQTPSHQVTQMGQEVILRCVPISNHLYFYWYRQILGQKVEFLVSFYNNEISEKSEIFDDQFSVERPDGSNFTLKIRSTKLEDSAMYFCASTLNPGRGNEKLFFGSGTQLSVL.